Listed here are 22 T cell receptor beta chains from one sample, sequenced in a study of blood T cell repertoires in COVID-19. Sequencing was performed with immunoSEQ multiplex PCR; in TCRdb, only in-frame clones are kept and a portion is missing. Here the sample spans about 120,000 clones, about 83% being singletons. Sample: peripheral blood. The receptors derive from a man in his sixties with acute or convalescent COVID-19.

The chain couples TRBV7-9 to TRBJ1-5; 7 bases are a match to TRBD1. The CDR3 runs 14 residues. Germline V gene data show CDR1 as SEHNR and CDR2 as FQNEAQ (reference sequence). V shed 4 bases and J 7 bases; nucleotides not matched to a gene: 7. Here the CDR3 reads CASSSHTGEQPQHF. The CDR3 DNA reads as TGTGCCAGCAGCTCACACACAGGGGAACAGCCCCAGCATTTT.

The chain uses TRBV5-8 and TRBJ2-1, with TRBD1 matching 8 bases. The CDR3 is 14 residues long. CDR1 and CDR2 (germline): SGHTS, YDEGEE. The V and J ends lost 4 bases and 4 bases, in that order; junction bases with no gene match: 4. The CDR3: CASSPDRGYNEQFF. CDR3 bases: TGTGCCAGCAGCCCCGACAGGGGTTACAATGAGCAGTTCTTC.

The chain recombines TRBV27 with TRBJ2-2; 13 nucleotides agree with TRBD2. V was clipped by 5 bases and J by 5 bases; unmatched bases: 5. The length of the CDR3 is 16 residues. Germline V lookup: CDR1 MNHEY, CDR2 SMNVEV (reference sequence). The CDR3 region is CASSRTSGRGTGELFF. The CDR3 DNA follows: TGTGCCAGCAGTAGGACTAGCGGGAGAGGGACCGGGGAGCTGTTTTTT.

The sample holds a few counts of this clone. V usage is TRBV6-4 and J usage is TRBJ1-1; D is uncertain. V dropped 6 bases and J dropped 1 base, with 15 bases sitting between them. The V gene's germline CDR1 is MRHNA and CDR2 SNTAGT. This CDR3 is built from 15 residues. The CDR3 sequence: CASRMRLESNTEAFF. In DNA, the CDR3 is TGTGCCAGCAGGATGCGCTTAGAATCGAACACTGAAGCTTTCTTT.

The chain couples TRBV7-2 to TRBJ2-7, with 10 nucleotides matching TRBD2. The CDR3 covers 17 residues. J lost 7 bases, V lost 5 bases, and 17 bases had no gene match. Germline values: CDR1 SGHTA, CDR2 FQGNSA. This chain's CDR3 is CASSRLLTSGRAGEQYF. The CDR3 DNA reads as TGTGCCAGCAGCCGTCTCCTCACGAGCGGGAGGGCCGGTGAGCAGTACTTC.

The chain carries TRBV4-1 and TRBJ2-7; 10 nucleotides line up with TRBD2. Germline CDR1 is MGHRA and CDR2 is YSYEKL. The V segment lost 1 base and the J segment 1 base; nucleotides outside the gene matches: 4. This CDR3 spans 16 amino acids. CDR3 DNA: TGCGCCAGCAGCCAAGGGAGTAGCGGGAGGTCCTACGAGCAGTACTTC. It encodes CASSQGSSGRSYEQYF.

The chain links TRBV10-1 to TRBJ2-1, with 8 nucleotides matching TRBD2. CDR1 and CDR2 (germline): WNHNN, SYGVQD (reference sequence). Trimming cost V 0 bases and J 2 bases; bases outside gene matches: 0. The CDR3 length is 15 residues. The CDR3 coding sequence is TGCGCCAGCAGTGAGTCTAGCGGGACCTACAATGAGCAGTTCTTC. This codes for CASSESSGTYNEQFF.

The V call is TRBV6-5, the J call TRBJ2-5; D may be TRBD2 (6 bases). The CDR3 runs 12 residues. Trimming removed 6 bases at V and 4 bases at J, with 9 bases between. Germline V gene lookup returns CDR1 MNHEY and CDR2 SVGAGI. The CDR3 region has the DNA TGTGCCAGCAGCCGGGGGAGAGAGACCCAGTACTTC. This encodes CASSRGRETQYF.

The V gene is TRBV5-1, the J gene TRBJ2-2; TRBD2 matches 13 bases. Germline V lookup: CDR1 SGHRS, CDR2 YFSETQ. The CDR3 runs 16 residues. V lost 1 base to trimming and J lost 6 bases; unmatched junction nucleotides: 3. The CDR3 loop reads CASSLTSGRAAGELFF. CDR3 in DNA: TGCGCCAGCAGCTTGACTAGCGGGAGGGCGGCCGGGGAGCTGTTTTTT.

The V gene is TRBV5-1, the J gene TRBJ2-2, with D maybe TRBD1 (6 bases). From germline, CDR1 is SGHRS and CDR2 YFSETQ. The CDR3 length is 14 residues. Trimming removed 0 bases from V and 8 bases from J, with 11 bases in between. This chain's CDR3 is CASSLVQGPGELFF. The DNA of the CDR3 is TGCGCCAGCAGCTTGGTGCAGGGGCCAGGGGAGCTGTTTTTT.

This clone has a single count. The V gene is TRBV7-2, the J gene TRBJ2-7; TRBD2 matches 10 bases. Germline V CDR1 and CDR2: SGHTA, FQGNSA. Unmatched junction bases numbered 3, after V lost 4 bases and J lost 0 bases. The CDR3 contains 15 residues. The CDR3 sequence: CASSSAGGYSYEQYF. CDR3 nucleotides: TGTGCCAGCAGCTCAGCGGGAGGGTACTCCTACGAGCAGTACTTC.

The chain's CDR3 is CASSLAGVNTDTQYF. CDR3 DNA sequence: TGTGCCAGCAGCTTGGCGGGAGTCAACACAGATACGCAGTATTTT. The V gene is TRBV5-5, the J gene TRBJ2-3; possible D gene TRBD2, 6 bases. Germline CDR1 reads SGHKS; CDR2 reads YYEKEE (reference sequence). This CDR3 has 15 amino acids. The V and J ends lost 0 bases and 2 bases respectively, with 10 bases between them. Full variable domain (rest looked up from reference TRBV5-5 and TRBJ2-3): DAGVTQSPTHLIKTRGQQVTLRCSPISGHKSVSWYQQVLGQGPQFIFQYYEKEERGRGNFPDRFSARQFPNYSSELNVNALLLGDSALYLCASSLAGVNTDTQYFGPGTRLTVL.

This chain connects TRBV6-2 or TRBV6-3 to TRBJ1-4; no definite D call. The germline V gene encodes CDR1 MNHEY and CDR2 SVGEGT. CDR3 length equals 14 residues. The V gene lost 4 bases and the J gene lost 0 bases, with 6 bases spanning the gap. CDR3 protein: CASSLSATNEKLFF. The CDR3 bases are TGTGCCAGCAGTTTATCCGCAACTAATGAAAAACTGTTTTTT.

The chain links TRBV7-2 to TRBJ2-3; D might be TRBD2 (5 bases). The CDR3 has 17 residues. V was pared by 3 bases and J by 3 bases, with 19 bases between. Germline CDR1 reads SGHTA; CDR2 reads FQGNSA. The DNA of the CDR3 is TGTGCCAGCAGCTTTTCTTACCTACTAGTGAGAACAGATACGCAGTATTTT. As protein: CASSFSYLLVRTDTQYF.

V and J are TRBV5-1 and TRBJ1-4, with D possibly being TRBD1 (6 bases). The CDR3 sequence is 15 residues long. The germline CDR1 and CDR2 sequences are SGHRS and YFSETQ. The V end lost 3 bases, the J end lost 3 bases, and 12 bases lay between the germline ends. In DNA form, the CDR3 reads TGCGCCAGCAGCTCGAACAGGGCCCCTAATGAAAAACTGTTTTTT. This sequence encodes CASSSNRAPNEKLFF.

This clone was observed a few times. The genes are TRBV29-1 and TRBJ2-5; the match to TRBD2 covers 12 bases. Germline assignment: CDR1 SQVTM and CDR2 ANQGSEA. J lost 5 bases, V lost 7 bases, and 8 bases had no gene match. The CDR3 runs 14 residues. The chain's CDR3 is CSGRLAGVGETQYF. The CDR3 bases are TGCAGCGGCCGACTAGCGGGAGTGGGGGAGACCCAGTACTTC.

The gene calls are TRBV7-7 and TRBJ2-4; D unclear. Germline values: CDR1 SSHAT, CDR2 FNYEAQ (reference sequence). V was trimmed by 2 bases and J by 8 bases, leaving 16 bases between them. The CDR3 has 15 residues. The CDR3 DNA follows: TGTGCCAGCAGCTTATCCGCAAGTGCGGCTGACATTCAGTACTTC. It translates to CASSLSASAADIQYF.

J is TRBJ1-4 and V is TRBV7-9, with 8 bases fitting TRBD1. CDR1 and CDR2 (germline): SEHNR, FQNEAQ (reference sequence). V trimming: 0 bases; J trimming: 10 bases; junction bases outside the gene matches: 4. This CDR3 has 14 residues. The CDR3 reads CASSLAWQGAKLFF. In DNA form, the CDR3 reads TGTGCCAGCAGCTTAGCGTGGCAGGGGGCAAAACTGTTTTTT.

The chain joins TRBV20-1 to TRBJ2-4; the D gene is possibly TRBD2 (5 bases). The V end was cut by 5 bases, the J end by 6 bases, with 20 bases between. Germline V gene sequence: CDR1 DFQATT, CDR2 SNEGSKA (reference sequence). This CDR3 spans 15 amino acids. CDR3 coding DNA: TGCAGTGCTGGTGCCGCCGCCGGGATGGGAAACATTCAGTACTTC. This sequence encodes CSAGAAAGMGNIQYF.

In DNA, the CDR3 is TGTGCCAGCAGCTTAGACCAGGTAGTCGAGACCCAGTACTTC. It encodes CASSLDQVVETQYF. The genes are TRBV7-2 and TRBJ2-5; no reliable D call. CDR1 is SGHTA and CDR2 is FQGNSA in the germline V gene. Trimming pared 1 base from V and 5 bases from J, leaving 11 bases between. This CDR3 is built from 14 residues.

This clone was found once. The CDR3 nucleotides are TGTGCCACCAGTGAAAATGTCCCGGGACAGGGAATTGGCTACACCTTC. Translated: CATSENVPGQGIGYTF. This sequence joins TRBV24-1 and TRBJ1-2, with 9 bases aligning to TRBD1. CDR1 is KGHDR, CDR2 SFDVKD, per germline. The CDR3 contains 16 residues. V dropped 4 bases and J dropped 7; count of bases not matched to a gene: 12.

The CDR3 reads CASALAGEWQFF. CDR3 sequence (DNA): TGTGCCAGCGCCTTAGCGGGAGAGTGGCAGTTCTTC. V and J are TRBV7-9 and TRBJ2-1; 9 nucleotides match TRBD2. V lost 8 bases and J lost 12; bases outside the gene matches: 8. Per germline, CDR1 SEHNR and CDR2 FQNEAQ (reference sequence). CDR3 length equals 12 residues.